Each of the 21 T cell receptor beta chains below was sequenced from the same sample in a study of response to subunit inactivated influenza vaccine. TCRdb passed the RT-PCR reads through MiXCR, listing each CDR3 protein once. The data show 860,000 or so distinct CDR3 sequences, with less than 25% seen just once and about 10% held by the top ten. Sequences were derived from PBMCs from blood, sampled 4 to 6 days after vaccination. These receptors were obtained from a middle-aged man who received an inactivated influenza vaccine.

In its sample, this clonotype was seen a few times. J is TRBJ2-7 and V is TRBV4-3; 8 bases are a match to TRBD1. The trim removed 0 bases at V and 3 bases at J, leaving 7 bases unmatched. The CDR3 has 16 amino acids. Germline CDR1 reads LGHNA; CDR2 reads YSLEER. Written as DNA, the CDR3 is TGCGCCAGCAGCCAAGAAGGACAGGGTGGAATCTACGAGCAGTACTTC. Residues: CASSQEGQGGIYEQYF.

V gene TRBV5-1 combines with J gene TRBJ2-1, with 12 positions matching TRBD2. Trimming cost V 5 bases and J 10 bases; bases outside gene matches: 7. The CDR3 totals 14 residues. Germline values: CDR1 SGHRS, CDR2 YFSETQ. CDR3 in DNA: TGCGCCAGCAGAGAGACTAGCGGGGGACAAGAGCAGTTCTTC. It encodes CASRETSGGQEQFF.

This clonotype was seen a handful of times. This sequence joins TRBV5-4 and TRBJ2-5, with 14 bases identical to TRBD2. V was pared by 4 bases and J by 5 bases, with 7 bases of the junction left unmatched. There are 16 residues in the CDR3. Looked up from germline, CDR1 is SGHNT and CDR2 is YYREEE (reference sequence). CDR3 nucleotides: TGTGCCAGCAGCCTGGGACTAGCGGGAGCGTCGGAGACCCAGTACTTC. This codes for CASSLGLAGASETQYF.

The sample holds a few counts of this clonotype. The gene calls are TRBV6-5 and TRBJ2-2; 9 bases align to TRBD2. The CDR3 covers 17 residues. Per the germline V gene, CDR1 is MNHEY and CDR2 is SVGAGI. The V segment lost 2 bases and the J segment 0 bases; nucleotides outside the gene matches: 4. The CDR3 DNA sequence: TGTGCCAGCAGTTACAGAACTAGCGGGTCGAACACCGGGGAGCTGTTTTTT. Its translation: CASSYRTSGSNTGELFF.

The chain uses TRBV4-2 and TRBJ1-2; TRBD1 matches 9 bases. The ends lost 3 bases at V and 3 bases at J; junction bases unmatched: 8. Germline V gene sequence: CDR1 LGHNA, CDR2 YNFKEQ. This CDR3 has 16 residues. The chain's CDR3 is CASSQAGTGRDYGYTF. The CDR3 bases are TGTGCCAGCAGCCAGGCCGGGACAGGGCGAGACTATGGCTACACCTTC.

This clonotype was detected a few times. This sequence joins TRBV20-1 and TRBJ2-7; 7 nucleotides align to TRBD1. CDR1 and CDR2 (germline): DFQATT, SNEGSKA (reference sequence). Unmatched junction bases numbered 14, after V lost 0 bases and J lost 0 bases. The CDR3 runs to 18 residues. The CDR3 is CSARDTGVADINSYEQYF. For the CDR3, the DNA is TGCAGTGCTAGAGATACAGGGGTCGCGGACATCAACTCCTACGAGCAGTACTTC.

This clonotype was recorded a few times. For the CDR3, the DNA is TGTGCCAGCAGCTTGGGGGCAGGGGGCTCAGGGCCCCAGCATTTT. This translates into CASSLGAGGSGPQHF. V is TRBV7-9 and J is TRBJ1-5, with TRBD1 identical over 8 bases. Losses at the gene ends were 3 bases for V and 9 bases for J; bases not matched to a gene: 10. The CDR3 has 15 amino acids. The germline gives CDR1 SEHNR, CDR2 FQNEAQ (reference sequence).

V gene TRBV5-5 combines with J gene TRBJ2-3; maybe TRBD1 (5 bases). V lost 0 bases to trimming and J lost 9 bases, with 14 bases between them. CDR1 is SGHKS and CDR2 is YYEKEE in the germline V gene (reference sequence). The CDR3 spans 14 residues. The CDR3 coding sequence is TGTGCCAGCAGCTTGGCCGGGCAGGGTCGCACGCAGTATTTT. Translation: CASSLAGQGRTQYF.

The rearrangement links TRBV18 to TRBJ1-4; D possibly corresponds to TRBD1 (5 bases). CDR1 is KGHSH and CDR2 is LQKENI in the germline V gene. The CDR3 covers 16 residues. Trimming removed 3 bases from V and 7 bases from J, with 18 bases in between. CDR3 sequence reads: CASSPQRENRPEKLFF. The CDR3 coding sequence is TGTGCCAGCTCACCCCAGCGGGAGAACAGGCCTGAAAAACTGTTTTTT.

V is TRBV12-3 or TRBV12-4 and J is TRBJ2-3; a weak D match, TRBD2 (6 bases). The CDR3 covers 12 residues. Trimming pared 7 bases from V and 7 bases from J, leaving 12 bases between. CDR3 bases: TGTGCCAGCATTGGGGCGGGGAATACGCAGTATTTT. Translating gives CASIGAGNTQYF.

The chain employs TRBV20-1 and TRBJ1-1, with D tentatively TRBD1 (5 bases). Germline loops: CDR1 DFQATT, CDR2 SNEGSKA (reference sequence). The CDR3 is 14 amino acids. V was shortened by 2 bases and J by 4 bases, with 14 bases between the two germline ends. Written as DNA, the CDR3 is TGCAGTGCTAGACTGATTGGCGGGGGCACTGAAGCTTTCTTT. Translation gives CSARLIGGGTEAFF.

A few counts support this clonotype. The V call is TRBV5-1, the J call TRBJ2-2; 7 bases line up with TRBD1. V shed 3 bases and J 1 base; nucleotides not matched to a gene: 9. The CDR3 contains 17 residues. Germline values: CDR1 SGHRS, CDR2 YFSETQ. CDR3 region: CASSWTTGTENTGELFF. CDR3 nucleotide sequence: TGCGCCAGCAGCTGGACCACCGGGACAGAGAACACCGGGGAGCTGTTTTTT.

Ten or more counts support this clonotype. The rearrangement links TRBV12-3 or TRBV12-4 to TRBJ2-7, with 11 bases fitting TRBD2. The CDR3 runs 16 residues. V gave up 1 base and J gave up 4 bases; unmatched junction bases: 6. The CDR3 sequence is CASSLGVSGGAYEQYF. CDR3 DNA: TGTGCCAGCAGTTTAGGTGTTAGCGGGGGGGCTTACGAGCAGTACTTC.

The chain has TRBV28 and TRBJ2-5; the D call may be TRBD1 or TRBD2 (6 bases each). The V and J ends lost 10 bases and 5 bases respectively, with 20 bases between them. Germline CDR1 and CDR2: MDHEN and SYDVKM. This CDR3 is built from 14 residues. The chain's CDR3 is CATTGIGGLETQYF. The CDR3 DNA sequence: TGTGCCACCACCGGGATAGGGGGGTTGGAGACCCAGTACTTC.

Details on this clonotype: One end of the junction varies from germline; a read error may be responsible. This chain joins TRBV12-3 or TRBV12-4 and TRBJ2-2, with 9 bases aligning to TRBD1. The CDR3 covers 14 residues. CDR3 DNA: TGTGCCAGCGGGACAGGGACAAACACCGGGGAGCTGTATTTT. Its translation: CASGTGTNTGELYF.

CDR3 in amino acids: CATSRGQLNTEAFF. The CDR3 region has the DNA TGTGCCACCAGCAGGGGACAGTTGAACACTGAAGCTTTCTTT. This rearrangement joins TRBV15 to TRBJ1-1, with TRBD1 matching over 7 bases. Germline V gene data show CDR1 as LNHNV and CDR2 as YYDKDF (reference sequence). CDR3 length: 14 amino acids. J gave up 0 bases and V 3 bases, and 1 base lay outside the gene matches. Full variable domain (rest looked up from reference TRBV15 and TRBJ1-1): DAMVIQNPRYQVTQFGKPVTLSCSQTLNHNVMYWYQQKSSQAPKLLFHYYDKDFNNEADTPDNFQSRRPNTSFCFLDIRSPGLGDTAMYLCATSRGQLNTEAFFGQGTRLTVV.

This clonotype showed up many times. The chain links TRBV20-1 to TRBJ2-1, with 12 bases that match TRBD2. CDR1 is DFQATT and CDR2 is SNEGSKA in the germline V gene (reference sequence). The J segment lost 5 bases and the V segment lost 6 bases, leaving 8 bases of the junction unmatched. The length of the CDR3 is 15 residues. The CDR3 spells CSARWTSGMDNEQFF. The CDR3 DNA sequence: TGCAGTGCGAGGTGGACTAGCGGGATGGACAATGAGCAGTTCTTC.

This chain connects TRBV6-2 or TRBV6-3 to TRBJ2-1, with 12 bases matching TRBD2. Trimming removed 2 bases from V and 7 bases from J; junction bases left unmatched: 12. CDR1 and CDR2 from the germline V gene are MNHEY and SVGEGT. This CDR3 region has 18 residues. The CDR3 spells CASSYTYSLAGGRNEQFF. The CDR3 DNA follows: TGTGCCAGCAGTTACACTTACAGCCTAGCGGGAGGGAGAAATGAGCAGTTCTTC.

V is TRBV7-2 and J is TRBJ1-1; 7 bases align to TRBD1. Per germline, CDR1 SGHTA and CDR2 FQGNSA. CDR3 length: 15 residues. Germline trimming cut 2 bases from V and 5 bases from J; bases unmatched to any gene: 8. The CDR3 nucleotides read TGTGCCAGCAGCTTAAACGCAGGGGGAAGTACTGAAGCTTTCTTT. Its translation: CASSLNAGGSTEAFF.

This clonotype was detected a few times. J is TRBJ2-7 and V is TRBV6-1; 7 bases line up with TRBD1. V shed 7 bases and J 4 bases; nucleotides not matched to a gene: 19. The length of the CDR3 is 17 residues. Per the germline V gene, CDR1 is MNHNS and CDR2 is SASEGT. In DNA, the CDR3 is TGTGCCAGCACCCTTAGACAGGGATCTATATCATCGTACGAGCAGTACTTC. Translating gives CASTLRQGSISSYEQYF.

The chain employs TRBV7-9 and TRBJ2-2; D may be TRBD1 or TRBD2 (5 bases each). Germline CDR1 reads SEHNR; CDR2 reads FQNEAQ (reference sequence). The CDR3 length is 16 residues. V lost 5 bases to trimming and J lost 8 bases, with 21 bases between them. CDR3 protein: CASSVSGTGLQGELFF. Here the CDR3 DNA reads TGTGCCAGCAGCGTATCCGGGACGGGGCTTCAGGGGGAGCTGTTTTTT.